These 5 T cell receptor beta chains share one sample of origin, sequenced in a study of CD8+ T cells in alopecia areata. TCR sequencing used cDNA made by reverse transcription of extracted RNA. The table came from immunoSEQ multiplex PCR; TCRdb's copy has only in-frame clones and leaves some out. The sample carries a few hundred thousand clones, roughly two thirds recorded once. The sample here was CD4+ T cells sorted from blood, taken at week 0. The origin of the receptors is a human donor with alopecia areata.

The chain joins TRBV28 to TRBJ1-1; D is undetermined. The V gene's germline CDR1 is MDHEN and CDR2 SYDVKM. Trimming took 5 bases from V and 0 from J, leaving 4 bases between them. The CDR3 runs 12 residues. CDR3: CASSRVNTEAFF. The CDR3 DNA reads TGTGCCAGCAGTAGGGTGAACACTGAAGCTTTCTTT.

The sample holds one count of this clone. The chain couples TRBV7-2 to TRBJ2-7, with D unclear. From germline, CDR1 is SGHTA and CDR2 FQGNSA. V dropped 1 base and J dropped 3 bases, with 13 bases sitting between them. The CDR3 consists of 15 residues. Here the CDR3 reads CASSLESGHFYEQYF. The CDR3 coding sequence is TGTGCCAGCAGCTTAGAGTCTGGGCACTTCTACGAGCAGTACTTC.

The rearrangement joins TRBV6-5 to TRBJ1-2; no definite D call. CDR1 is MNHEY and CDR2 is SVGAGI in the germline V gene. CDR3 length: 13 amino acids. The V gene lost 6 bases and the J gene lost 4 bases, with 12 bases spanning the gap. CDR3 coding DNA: TGTGCCAGCAGCAACGACAAAATCTATGGCTACACCTTC. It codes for CASSNDKIYGYTF.

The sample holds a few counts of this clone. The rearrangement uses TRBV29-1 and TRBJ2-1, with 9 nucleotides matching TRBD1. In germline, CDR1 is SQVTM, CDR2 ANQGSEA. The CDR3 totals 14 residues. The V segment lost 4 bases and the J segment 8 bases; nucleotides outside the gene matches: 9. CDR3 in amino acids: CSVVGGQGVDEQFF. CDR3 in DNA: TGCAGCGTTGTGGGGGGACAGGGAGTCGATGAGCAGTTCTTC.

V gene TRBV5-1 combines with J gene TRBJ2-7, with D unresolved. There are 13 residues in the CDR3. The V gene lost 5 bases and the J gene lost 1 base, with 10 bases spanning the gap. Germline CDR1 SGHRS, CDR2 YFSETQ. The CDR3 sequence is CASRLTESYEQYF. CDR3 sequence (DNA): TGCGCCAGCAGGCTGACTGAGTCCTACGAGCAGTACTTC.